These 16 T cell receptor beta chains originate from one sample sequenced in a study of shared clonotypes between healthy human individuals. Using immunoSEQ multiplex PCR, the repertoire was profiled, and TCRdb retains in-frame clones only, with some absent. The repertoire holds fewer than 1.8 million clones, with approximately 98.5% as singletons. Material for sequencing was naive CD4+ T cells sorted from blood. Subset defined: CD45RA+ positively selected. The receptors were sampled from a man aged 30-40 years in good health.

The gene calls are TRBV18 and TRBJ2-3; TRBD1 agrees at 11 bases. This CDR3 region has 18 residues. V shed 2 bases and J 0 bases; nucleotides not matched to a gene: 7. Germline lookup yields CDR1 KGHSH and CDR2 LQKENI. DNA of the CDR3: TGTGCCAGCTCACCATTACCGGGACAGGGGGTTAGCACAGATACGCAGTATTTT. Encoded protein: CASSPLPGQGVSTDTQYF.

In the case of this clone: In this CDR3 the conserved last residue, phenylalanine or tryptophan, is missing, so a read error is likely. The DNA is omitted, as the CDR3 cannot be located on it reliably, and the CDR3 follows TCRdb's listing. The chain recombines TRBV6-1 with TRBJ2-7; TRBD1 reflects the table's D call only, with no check against the DNA. The CDR3 extends over 14 residues, inclusive of both ends. Germline-derived CDR1 and CDR2 are MNHNS and SASEGT. CDR3 loop: CASSETLGQIYYWG.

This clone was recorded only once. The chain recombines TRBV14 with TRBJ2-3; D is undetermined. CDR3 length equals 15 residues. Germline lookup yields CDR1 SGHDN and CDR2 FVKESK. V was cut by 1 base and J by 2 bases, with 10 bases left in between. CDR3 amino acids: CASSQGEGFTDTQYF. The CDR3 DNA reads TGTGCCAGCAGCCAAGGAGAAGGGTTCACAGATACGCAGTATTTT.

The chain links TRBV18 to TRBJ2-1; unclear D gene. CDR1 KGHSH and CDR2 LQKENI come from the germline V gene. V lost 3 bases to trimming and J lost 3 bases, with 12 bases between them. This CDR3 comprises 15 residues. The CDR3 region is CASSPLPRYYNEQFF. Written as DNA, the CDR3 is TGTGCCAGCTCACCCCTACCCAGGTACTACAATGAGCAGTTCTTC.

The rearrangement links TRBV5-1 to TRBJ1-1; D is perhaps TRBD1 (6 bases). Germline loops: CDR1 SGHRS, CDR2 YFSETQ. V lost 0 bases and J 3 bases, leaving 12 bases between the germline ends. This CDR3 spans 15 amino acids. The CDR3 DNA reads TGCGCCAGCAGCTTGGCTGGGGGCGGGTACACTGAAGCTTTCTTT. Its translation is CASSLAGGGYTEAFF.

The CDR3 nucleotides are TGTGCCAGCAGTTACTCGAGGCAGGGGCATCAGCCCCAGCATTTT. Its translation: CASSYSRQGHQPQHF. J is TRBJ1-5 and V is TRBV6-5, with D possibly being TRBD1 (6 bases). The length of the CDR3 is 15 residues. V dropped 0 bases and J dropped 5 bases, with 11 bases sitting between them. The V gene's germline CDR1 is MNHEY and CDR2 SVGAGI.

Points on this clone: Other nucleotide sequences from this sample produce the same CDR3. The CDR3 is CASSLRDRGTDTQYF. The CDR3 DNA reads as TGTGCCAGCAGCTTACGGGACAGGGGGACAGATACGCAGTATTTT. The chain is built from TRBV11-2 and TRBJ2-3; 11 nucleotides match TRBD1. Trimming at V came to 2 bases and at J to 3 bases, leaving 1 base not matched to a gene. Germline V gene data show CDR1 as SGHAT and CDR2 as FQNNGV. The CDR3 is made up of 15 amino acids.

The chain has TRBV18 and TRBJ2-3; D gene ambiguous. Germline CDR1 KGHSH, CDR2 LQKENI. Trimming removed 3 bases at V and 6 bases at J, with 16 bases between. The CDR3 is made up of 15 amino acids. In nucleotides, the CDR3 is TGTGCCAGCTCACCTGTAAAGGTTCTTACGGATACGCAGTATTTT. Its protein is CASSPVKVLTDTQYF.

Notes on this clone: The sample holds other DNA sequences that translate to the same CDR3. V gene TRBV18 combines with J gene TRBJ1-5, with D tentatively TRBD1 (5 bases). Germline CDR1 and CDR2: KGHSH and LQKENI. This CDR3 is built from 13 residues. Trimming removed 4 bases at V and 4 bases at J, with 8 bases between. The CDR3 nucleotides are TGTGCCAGCTCACGGGACCTAAATCAGCCCCAGCATTTT. Protein sequence: CASSRDLNQPQHF. Variable domain in full (rest from reference TRBV18 and TRBJ1-5): NAGVMQNPRHLVRRRGQEARLRCSPMKGHSHVYWYRQLPEEGLKFMVYLQKENIIDESGMPKERFSAEFPKEGPSILRIQQVVRGDSAAYFCASSRDLNQPQHFGDGTRLSIL.

V gene TRBV29-1 combines with J gene TRBJ2-3; 12 bases agree with TRBD1. With 4 bases clipped from V and 5 bases from J, the junction kept 7 bases outside the gene matches. Looked up from germline, CDR1 is SQVTM and CDR2 is ANQGSEA. CDR3 length equals 15 residues. CDR3 in DNA: TGCAGCGTTGTTTGGGGACAGGGGGCGGGAGATACGCAGTATTTT. Translating it yields CSVVWGQGAGDTQYF.

About this clone itself: Other DNA sequences within the sample encode an identical CDR3. This chain connects TRBV5-5 to TRBJ2-3; D gene uncertain. The CDR3 has 13 residues. CDR1 is SGHKS and CDR2 is YYEKEE in the germline V gene (reference sequence). The V end was cut by 8 bases, the J end by 1 base, with 11 bases between. The CDR3 sequence: CASSFSGTDTQYF. The CDR3 DNA is TGTGCCAGTTCATTCTCAGGCACAGATACGCAGTATTTT.

This clone was detected only a few times. The chain recombines TRBV6-5 with TRBJ2-1; D is uncertain. This CDR3 comprises 14 residues. The germline V and J ends were trimmed by 1 base and 5 bases, with 9 bases remaining between them. The germline V gene has CDR1 MNHEY and CDR2 SVGAGI. CDR3: CASSYWLDHNEQFF. CDR3 nucleotides: TGTGCCAGCAGTTACTGGCTAGACCACAATGAGCAGTTCTTC.

V and J are TRBV5-1 and TRBJ2-7, with a tentative D call TRBD2 (5 bases). Germline assignment: CDR1 SGHRS and CDR2 YFSETQ. The CDR3 spans 13 residues. V was shortened by 3 bases and J by 6 bases, with 13 bases between the two germline ends. DNA for the CDR3: TGCGCCAGCAGCTCCGCGTCTGGGAGCGAGCAGTACTTC. Protein product: CASSSASGSEQYF.

With regard to this clone: This sample also contains other DNA sequences that code for the same CDR3. The CDR3 here is CSAEGDQPQHF. In DNA, the CDR3 is TGCAGTGCTGAGGGAGATCAGCCCCAGCATTTT. The rearrangement uses TRBV20-1 and TRBJ1-5; D uncertain. This CDR3 is built from 11 residues. CDR1 and CDR2 (germline): DFQATT, SNEGSKA (reference sequence). Trimming pared 5 bases from V and 5 bases from J, leaving 7 bases between.

The V and J genes are TRBV27 and TRBJ2-2; D is undetermined. The CDR3 sequence is 13 residues long. Germline CDR1 is MNHEY and CDR2 is SMNVEV (reference sequence). Trimming took 5 bases from V and 5 from J, leaving 9 bases between them. In nucleotides, the CDR3 is TGTGCCAGCAGTCAGACCAGAACCGGGGAGCTGTTTTTT. Protein: CASSQTRTGELFF.

V usage is TRBV28 and J usage is TRBJ2-7, with 10 bases identical to TRBD1. The trim removed 5 bases at V and 2 bases at J, leaving 9 bases unmatched. The length of the CDR3 is 16 residues. Germline V lookup: CDR1 MDHEN, CDR2 SYDVKM. Here the CDR3 DNA reads TGTGCCAGCAGTGATGCCGGGACAGGGGCCCCCTACGAGCAGTACTTC. Protein: CASSDAGTGAPYEQYF.